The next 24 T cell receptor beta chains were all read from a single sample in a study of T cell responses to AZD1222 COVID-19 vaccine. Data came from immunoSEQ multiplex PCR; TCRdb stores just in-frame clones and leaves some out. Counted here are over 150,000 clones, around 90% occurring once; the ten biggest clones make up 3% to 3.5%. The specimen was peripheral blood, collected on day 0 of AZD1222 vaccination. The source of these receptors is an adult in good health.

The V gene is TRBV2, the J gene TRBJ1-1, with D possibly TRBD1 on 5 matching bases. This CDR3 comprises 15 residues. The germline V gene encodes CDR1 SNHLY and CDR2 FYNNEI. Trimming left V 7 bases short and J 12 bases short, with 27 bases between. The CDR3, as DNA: TGTGCCAGCAATTTGGTCAGTGAGGGACGGCAAGGACCTTTCTTT. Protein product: CASNLVSEGRQGPFF.

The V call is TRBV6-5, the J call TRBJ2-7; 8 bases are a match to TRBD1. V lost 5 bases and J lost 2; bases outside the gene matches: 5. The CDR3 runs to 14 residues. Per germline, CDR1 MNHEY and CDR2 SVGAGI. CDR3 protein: CASSLGTGTYEQYF. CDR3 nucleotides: TGTGCCAGCAGTCTTGGGACAGGTACCTACGAGCAGTACTTC.

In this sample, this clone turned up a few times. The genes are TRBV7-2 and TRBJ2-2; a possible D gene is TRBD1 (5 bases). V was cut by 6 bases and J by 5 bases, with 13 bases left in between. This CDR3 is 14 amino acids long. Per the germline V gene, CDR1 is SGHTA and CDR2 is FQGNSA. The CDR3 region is CASSPFQGTGELFF. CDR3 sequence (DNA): TGTGCCAGCAGTCCTTTTCAGGGAACCGGGGAGCTGTTTTTT. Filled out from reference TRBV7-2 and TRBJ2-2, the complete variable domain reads GAGVSQSPSNKVTEKGKDVELRCDPISGHTALYWYRQSLGQGLEFLIYFQGNSAPDKSGLPSDRFSAERTGGSVSTLTIQRTQQEDSAVYLCASSPFQGTGELFFGEGSRLTVL.

In DNA, the CDR3 is TGTGCCAGCAGTGAAGCGCAACTACTTCCCCAGTACTTC. It specifies CASSEAQLLPQYF. The rearrangement uses TRBV6-1 and TRBJ2-5; D gene uncertain. V was cut by 0 bases and J by 9 bases, with 11 bases left in between. The CDR3 is made up of 13 amino acids. Germline CDR1 MNHNS, CDR2 SASEGT.

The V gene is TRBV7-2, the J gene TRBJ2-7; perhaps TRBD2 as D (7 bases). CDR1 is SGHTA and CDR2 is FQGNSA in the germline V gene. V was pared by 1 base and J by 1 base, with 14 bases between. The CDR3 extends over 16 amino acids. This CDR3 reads CASSLVGGASSYEQYF. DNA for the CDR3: TGTGCCAGCAGCTTAGTGGGGGGGGCCAGTTCCTACGAGCAGTACTTC.

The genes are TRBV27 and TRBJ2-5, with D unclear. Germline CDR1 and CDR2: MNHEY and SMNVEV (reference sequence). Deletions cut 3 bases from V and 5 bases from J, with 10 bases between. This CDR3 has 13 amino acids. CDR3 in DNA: TGTGCCAGCAGTTTCCGGCTATACGAGACCCAGTACTTC. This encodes CASSFRLYETQYF.

CDR3 residues: CASSESYEQYF. The CDR3 bases are TGTGCCAGCAGCGAGTCCTACGAGCAGTACTTC. The chain recombines TRBV6-5 with TRBJ2-7; D ambiguous. CDR3 size: 11 residues. Germline lookup yields CDR1 MNHEY and CDR2 SVGAGI. With 6 bases removed from V and 1 base from J, the gap between germline ends came to 4 bases.

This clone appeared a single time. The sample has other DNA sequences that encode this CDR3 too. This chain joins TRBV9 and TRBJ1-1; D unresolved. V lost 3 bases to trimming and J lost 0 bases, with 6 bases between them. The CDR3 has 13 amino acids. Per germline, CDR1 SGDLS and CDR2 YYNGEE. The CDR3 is CASSGSLNTEAFF. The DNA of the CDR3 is TGTGCCAGCAGCGGTTCCTTGAACACTGAAGCTTTCTTT.

The CDR3 region is CASSFPGTVNNEQFF. The CDR3 bases are TGTGCCAGCAGCTTTCCCGGGACAGTCAACAATGAGCAGTTCTTC. The chain employs TRBV5-4 and TRBJ2-1; TRBD1 matches 7 bases. Germline CDR1 SGHNT, CDR2 YYREEE (reference sequence). V shed 2 bases and J 5 bases; nucleotides not matched to a gene: 7. The CDR3 consists of 15 residues.

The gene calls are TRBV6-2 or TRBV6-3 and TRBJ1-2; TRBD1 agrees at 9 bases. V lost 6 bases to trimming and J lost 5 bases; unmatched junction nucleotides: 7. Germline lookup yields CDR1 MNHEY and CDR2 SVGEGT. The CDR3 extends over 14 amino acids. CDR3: CASSLGQGIYGYTF. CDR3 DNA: TGTGCCAGCAGCTTAGGACAGGGGATTTATGGCTACACCTTC.

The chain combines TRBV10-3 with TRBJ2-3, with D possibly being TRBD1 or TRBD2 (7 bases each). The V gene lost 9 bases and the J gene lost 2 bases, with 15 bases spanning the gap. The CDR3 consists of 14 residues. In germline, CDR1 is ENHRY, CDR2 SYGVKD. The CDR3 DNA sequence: TGTGCCATAGGGGACAGCGGGGCCACAGATACGCAGTATTTT. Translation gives CAIGDSGATDTQYF.

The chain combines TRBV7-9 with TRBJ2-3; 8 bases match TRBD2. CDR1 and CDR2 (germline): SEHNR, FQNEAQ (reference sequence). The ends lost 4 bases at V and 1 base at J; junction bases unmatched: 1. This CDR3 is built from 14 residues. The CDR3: CASSYSGGTDTQYF. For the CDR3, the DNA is TGTGCCAGCAGCTATAGCGGGGGCACAGATACGCAGTATTTT.

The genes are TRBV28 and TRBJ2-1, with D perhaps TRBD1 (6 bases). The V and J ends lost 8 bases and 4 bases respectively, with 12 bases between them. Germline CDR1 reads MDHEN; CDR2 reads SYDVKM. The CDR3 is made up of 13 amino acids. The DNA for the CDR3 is TGTGCCAGCCGGCGGACAGCGTACAATGAGCAGTTCTTC. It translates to CASRRTAYNEQFF.

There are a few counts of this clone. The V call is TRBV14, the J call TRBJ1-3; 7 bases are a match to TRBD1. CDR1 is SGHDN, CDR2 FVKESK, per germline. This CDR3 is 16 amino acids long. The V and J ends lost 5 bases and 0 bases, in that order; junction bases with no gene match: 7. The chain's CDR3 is CASSVTGIRSGNTIYF. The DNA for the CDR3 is TGTGCCAGCAGCGTGACAGGGATACGCTCTGGAAACACCATATATTTT.

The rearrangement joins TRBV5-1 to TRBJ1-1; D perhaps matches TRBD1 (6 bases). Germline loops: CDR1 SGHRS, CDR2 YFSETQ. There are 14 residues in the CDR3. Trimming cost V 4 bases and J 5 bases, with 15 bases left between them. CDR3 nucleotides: TGCGCCAGCAGCGGGGACAAGCGGGGGACTGAAGCTTTCTTT. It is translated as CASSGDKRGTEAFF. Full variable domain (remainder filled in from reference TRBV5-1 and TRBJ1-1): KAGVTQTPRYLIKTRGQQVTLSCSPISGHRSVSWYQQTPGQGLQFLFEYFSETQRNKGNFPGRFSGRQFSNSRSEMNVSTLELGDSALYLCASSGDKRGTEAFFGQGTRLTVV.

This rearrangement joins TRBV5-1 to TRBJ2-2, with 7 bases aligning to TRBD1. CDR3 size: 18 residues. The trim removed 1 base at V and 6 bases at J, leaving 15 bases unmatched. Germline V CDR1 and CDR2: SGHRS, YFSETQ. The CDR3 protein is CASSLFQQGRGVAGELFF. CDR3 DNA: TGCGCCAGCAGCTTGTTTCAACAGGGGAGAGGAGTTGCCGGGGAGCTGTTTTTT.

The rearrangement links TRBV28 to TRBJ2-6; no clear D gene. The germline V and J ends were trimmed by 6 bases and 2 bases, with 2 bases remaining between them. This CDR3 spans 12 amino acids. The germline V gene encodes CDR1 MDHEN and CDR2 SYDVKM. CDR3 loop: CASRAGANVLTF. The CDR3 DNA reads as TGTGCCAGCAGGGCTGGGGCCAACGTCCTGACTTTC. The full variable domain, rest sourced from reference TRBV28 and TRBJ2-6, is DVKVTQSSRYLVKRTGEKVFLECVQDMDHENMFWYRQDPGLGLRLIYFSYDVKMKEKGDIPEGYSVSREKKERFSLILESASTNQTSMYLCASRAGANVLTFGAGSRLTVL.

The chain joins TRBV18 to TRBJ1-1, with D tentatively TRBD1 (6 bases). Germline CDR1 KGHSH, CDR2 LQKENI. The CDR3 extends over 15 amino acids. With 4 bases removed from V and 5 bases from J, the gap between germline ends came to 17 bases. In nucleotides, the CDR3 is TGTGCCAGCTCACGGCAGACAGGTATCTGGACTGAAGCTTTCTTT. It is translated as CASSRQTGIWTEAFF.

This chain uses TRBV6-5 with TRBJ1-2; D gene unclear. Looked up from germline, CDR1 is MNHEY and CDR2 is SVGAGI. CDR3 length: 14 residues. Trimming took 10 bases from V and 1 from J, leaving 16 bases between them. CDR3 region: CATQRAGNNYGYTF. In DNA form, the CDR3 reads TGTGCCACCCAGCGGGCAGGAAATAACTATGGCTACACCTTC.

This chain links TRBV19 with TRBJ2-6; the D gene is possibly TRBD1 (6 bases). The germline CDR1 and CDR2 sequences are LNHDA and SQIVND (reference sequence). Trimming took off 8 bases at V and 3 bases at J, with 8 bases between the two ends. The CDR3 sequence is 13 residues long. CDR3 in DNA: TGTGCCAGTCACAGGGATGGGGCCAACGTCCTGACTTTC. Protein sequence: CASHRDGANVLTF. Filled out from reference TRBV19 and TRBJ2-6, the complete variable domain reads DGGITQSPKYLFRKEGQNVTLSCEQNLNHDAMYWYRQDPGQGLRLIYYSQIVNDFQKGDIAEGYSVSREKKESFPLTVTSAQKNPTAFYLCASHRDGANVLTFGAGSRLTVL.

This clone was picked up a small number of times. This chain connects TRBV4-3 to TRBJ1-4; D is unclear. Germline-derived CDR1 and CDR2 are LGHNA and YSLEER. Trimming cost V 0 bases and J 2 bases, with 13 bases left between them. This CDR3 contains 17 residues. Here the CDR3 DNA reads TGCGCCAGCAGCCAAGAACATTTACCCGGTACTAATGAAAAACTGTTTTTT. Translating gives CASSQEHLPGTNEKLFF.

The CDR3 loop is CASSQVPGGDSYEQYF. The CDR3 nucleotides are TGCGCCAGCAGCCAAGTCCCCGGAGGGGATTCCTACGAGCAGTACTTC. This chain joins TRBV4-1 and TRBJ2-7; a weak D match, TRBD2 (6 bases). V was clipped by 1 base and J by 1 base, with 14 bases between them. The CDR3 is 16 residues long. In germline, CDR1 is MGHRA, CDR2 YSYEKL.

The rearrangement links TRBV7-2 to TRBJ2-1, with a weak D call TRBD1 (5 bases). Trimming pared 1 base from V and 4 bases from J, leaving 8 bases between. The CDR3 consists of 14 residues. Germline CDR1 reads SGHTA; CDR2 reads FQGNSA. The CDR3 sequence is CASSLGGLYNEQFF. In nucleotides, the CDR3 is TGTGCCAGCAGCTTAGGGGGCTTATACAATGAGCAGTTCTTC.

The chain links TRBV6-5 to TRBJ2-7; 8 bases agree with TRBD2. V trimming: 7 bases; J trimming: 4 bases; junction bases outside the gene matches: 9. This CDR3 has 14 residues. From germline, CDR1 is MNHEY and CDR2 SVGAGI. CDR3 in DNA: TGTGCCAGCAATCCGCGGGGGGCAGGTTACGAGCAGTACTTC. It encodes CASNPRGAGYEQYF.